The clone carrying this T cell receptor beta chain was seen repeatedly, ten times or more. This entry comes from a study of early T cells in non-severe SARS-CoV-2 infection. The overall study: Chains were unpaired, as sequencing was done on bulk RNA from unsorted whole blood.

Using its own MiXCR run on the 5' RACE reads, TCRdb lists one record per CDR3 protein. The data contain under 35,000 distinct CDR3 sequences, less than 10% of them singletons. Specimen: whole blood. The clonotype was recovered from an adult who was a healthcare worker with PCR-confirmed SARS-CoV-2 infection or an uninfected control (not recorded which).

CDR3 DNA sequence: TGCAGTGCTAGTCCCTCTCGCCGGGGCTTTGAGCAGTACTTC. Translation gives CSASPSRRGFEQYF. The chain has TRBV20-1 and TRBJ2-7; D possibly uses TRBD1 or TRBD2 (5 bases each). This CDR3 is 14 amino acids long. V lost 3 bases and J lost 7, with 19 bases in between. CDR1 and CDR2 (germline): DFQATT, SNEGSKA (reference sequence).